This T cell receptor (beta chain) came from a study of post-analysis software for immune sequencing data. Unique molecular identifiers were built into the TCR beta cDNA libraries. From around 1 to 10 million T cells, roughly 0.5 million cDNA molecules were obtained. TCRdb re-derived calls from the PCR reads in MiXCR, one entry per CDR3 protein. In the table there are around 770,000 distinct CDR3 sequences, roughly 50% of which are singletons. About this clonotype: The antigen remains unidentified. One junction end disagrees with the germline gene, perhaps due to a read error.

The CDR3 spans 13 residues. Study conclusions and caveats: Patients showed TRBV5-6, TRBV5-1 and TRBV20-1 among a few TRBV segments more frequent than in controls. In multiple sclerosis, normalized Chao1 diversity was significantly below that of controls.

The sequencing sample was made of blood. This rearrangement joins TRBV12-3 or TRBV12-4 to TRBJ2-5; D is possibly TRBD1 or TRBD2 (6 bases each). This TCR derives from a girl between 5 and 17 years old with multiple sclerosis. The CDR3 reads CASSFGGRETHYF. CDR3 coding DNA: TGTGCCAGCAGTTTCGGGGGCAGAGAGACCCACTACTTC.